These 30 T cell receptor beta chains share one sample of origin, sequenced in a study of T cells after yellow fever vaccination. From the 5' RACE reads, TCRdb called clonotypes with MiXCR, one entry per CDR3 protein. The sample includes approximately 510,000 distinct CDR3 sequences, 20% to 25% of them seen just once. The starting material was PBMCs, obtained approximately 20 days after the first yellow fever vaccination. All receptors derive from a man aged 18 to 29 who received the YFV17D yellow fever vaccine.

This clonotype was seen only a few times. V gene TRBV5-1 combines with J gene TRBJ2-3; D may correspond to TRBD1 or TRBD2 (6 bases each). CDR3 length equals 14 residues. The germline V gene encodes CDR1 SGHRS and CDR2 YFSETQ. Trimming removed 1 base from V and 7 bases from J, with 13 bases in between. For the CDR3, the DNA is TGCGCCAGCAGCTTGCTCGGGGGCGGTTATACGCAGTATTTT. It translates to CASSLLGGGYTQYF.

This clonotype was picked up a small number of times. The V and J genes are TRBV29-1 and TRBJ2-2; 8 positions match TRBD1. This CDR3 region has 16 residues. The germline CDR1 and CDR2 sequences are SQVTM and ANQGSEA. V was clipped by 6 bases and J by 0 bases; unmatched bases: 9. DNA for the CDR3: TGCAGCGTCAGTTTTACAGGGGGTACGAACACCGGGGAGCTGTTTTTT. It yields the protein CSVSFTGGTNTGELFF.

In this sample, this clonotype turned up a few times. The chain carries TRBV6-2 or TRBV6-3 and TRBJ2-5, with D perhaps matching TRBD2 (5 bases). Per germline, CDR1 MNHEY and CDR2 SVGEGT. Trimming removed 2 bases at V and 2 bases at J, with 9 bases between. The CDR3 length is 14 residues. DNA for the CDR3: TGTGCCAGCAGTTACAGGTGGGAGCAAGAGACCCAGTACTTC. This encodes CASSYRWEQETQYF.

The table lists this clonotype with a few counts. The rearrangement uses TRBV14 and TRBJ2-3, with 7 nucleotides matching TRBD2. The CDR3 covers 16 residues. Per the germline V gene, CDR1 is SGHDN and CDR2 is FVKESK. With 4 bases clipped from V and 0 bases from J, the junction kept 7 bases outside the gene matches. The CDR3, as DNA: TGTGCCAGCAGCCCCAGGTGGGGGGGTAGCACAGATACGCAGTATTTT. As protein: CASSPRWGGSTDTQYF.

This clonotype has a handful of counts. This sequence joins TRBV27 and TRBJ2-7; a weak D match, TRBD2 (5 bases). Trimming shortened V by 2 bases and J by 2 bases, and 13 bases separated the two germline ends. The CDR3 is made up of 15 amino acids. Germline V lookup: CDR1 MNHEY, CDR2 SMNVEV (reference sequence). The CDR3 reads CASSLTSGGTYEQYF. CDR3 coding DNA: TGTGCCAGCAGTTTAACCAGCGGAGGTACCTACGAGCAGTACTTC.

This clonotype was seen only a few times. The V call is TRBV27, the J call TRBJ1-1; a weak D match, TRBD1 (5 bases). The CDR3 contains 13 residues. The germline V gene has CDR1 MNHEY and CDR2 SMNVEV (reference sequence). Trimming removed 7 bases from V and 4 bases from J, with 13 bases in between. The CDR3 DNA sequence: TGTGCCAGCACGAAGTTGGGGACCACTGAAGCTTTCTTT. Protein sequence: CASTKLGTTEAFF.

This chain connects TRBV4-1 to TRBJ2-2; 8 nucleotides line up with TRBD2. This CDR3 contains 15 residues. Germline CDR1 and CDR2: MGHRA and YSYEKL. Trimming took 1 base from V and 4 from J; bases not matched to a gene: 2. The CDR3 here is CASSQGSGSTGELFF. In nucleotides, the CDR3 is TGCGCCAGCAGCCAAGGAAGCGGGAGCACCGGGGAGCTGTTTTTT.

The CDR3 spells CASSRTRGEQYV. The CDR3 coding sequence is TGCGCCAGCAGCAGGACACGAGGGGAGCAGTACGTC. The chain recombines TRBV5-1 with TRBJ2-7; perhaps D is TRBD1 or TRBD2 (5 bases each). CDR3 length: 12 amino acids. The ends were cut back, 4 bases at V and 7 bases at J, with 12 bases in the middle. Germline loops: CDR1 SGHRS, CDR2 YFSETQ.

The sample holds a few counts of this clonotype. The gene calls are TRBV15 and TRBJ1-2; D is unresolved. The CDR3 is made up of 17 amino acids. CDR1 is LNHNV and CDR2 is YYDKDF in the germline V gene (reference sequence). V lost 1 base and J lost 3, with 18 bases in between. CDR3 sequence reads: CATSRATVSCHHYGYTF. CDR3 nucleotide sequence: TGTGCCACCAGCAGAGCTACGGTCTCCTGCCACCACTATGGCTACACCTTC. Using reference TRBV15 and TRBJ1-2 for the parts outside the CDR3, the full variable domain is DAMVIQNPRYQVTQFGKPVTLSCSQTLNHNVMYWYQQKSSQAPKLLFHYYDKDFNNEADTPDNFQSRRPNTSFCFLDIRSPGLGDTAMYLCATSRATVSCHHYGYTFGSGTRLTVV.

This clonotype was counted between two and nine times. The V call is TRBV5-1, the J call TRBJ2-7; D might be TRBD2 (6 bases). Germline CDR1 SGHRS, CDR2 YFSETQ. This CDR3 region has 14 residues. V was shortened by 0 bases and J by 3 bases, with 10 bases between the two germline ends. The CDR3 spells CASSLGGGNYEQYV. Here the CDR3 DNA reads TGCGCCAGCAGCTTGGGAGGAGGGAACTACGAGCAGTACGTC.

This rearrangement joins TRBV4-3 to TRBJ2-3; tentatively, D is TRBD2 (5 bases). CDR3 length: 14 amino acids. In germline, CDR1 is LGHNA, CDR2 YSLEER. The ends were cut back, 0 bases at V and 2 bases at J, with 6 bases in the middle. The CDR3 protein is CASSQETTTDTQYF. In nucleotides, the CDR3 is TGCGCCAGCAGCCAAGAGACTACCACAGATACGCAGTATTTT.

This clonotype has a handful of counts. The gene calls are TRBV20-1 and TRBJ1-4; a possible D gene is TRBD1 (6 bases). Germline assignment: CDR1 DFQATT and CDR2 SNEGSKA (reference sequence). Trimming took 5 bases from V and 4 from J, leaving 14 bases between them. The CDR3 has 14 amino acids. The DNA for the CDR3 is TGCAGTGCTTCCCGACAGGCACTTAATGAAAAACTGTTTTTT. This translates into CSASRQALNEKLFF.

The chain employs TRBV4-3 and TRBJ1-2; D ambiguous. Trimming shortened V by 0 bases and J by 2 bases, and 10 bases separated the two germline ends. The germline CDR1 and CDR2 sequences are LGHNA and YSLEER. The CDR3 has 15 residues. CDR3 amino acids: CASSQDLWQNYGYTF. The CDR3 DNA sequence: TGCGCCAGCAGCCAAGATTTATGGCAGAACTATGGCTACACCTTC.

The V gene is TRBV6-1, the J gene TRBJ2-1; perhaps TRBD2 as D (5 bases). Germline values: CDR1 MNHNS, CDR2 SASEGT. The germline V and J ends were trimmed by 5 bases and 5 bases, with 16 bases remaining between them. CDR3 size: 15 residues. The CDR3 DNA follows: TGTGCCAGCAGTCCCATCGGGATCGGGAACAATGAGCAGTTCTTC. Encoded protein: CASSPIGIGNNEQFF.

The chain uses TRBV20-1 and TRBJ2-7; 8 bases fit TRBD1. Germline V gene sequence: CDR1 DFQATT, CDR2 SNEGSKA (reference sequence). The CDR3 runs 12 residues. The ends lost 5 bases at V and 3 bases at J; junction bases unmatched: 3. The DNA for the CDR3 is TGCAGTGCTCCCGACAGGGGCTACGAGCAGTACTTC. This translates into CSAPDRGYEQYF.

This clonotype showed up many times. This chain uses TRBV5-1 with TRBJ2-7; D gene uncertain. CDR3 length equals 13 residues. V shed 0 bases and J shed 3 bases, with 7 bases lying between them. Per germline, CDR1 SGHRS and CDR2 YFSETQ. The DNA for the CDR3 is TGCGCCAGCAGCTTGGCTCCAGGCTACGAGCAGTACGTC. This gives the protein CASSLAPGYEQYV.

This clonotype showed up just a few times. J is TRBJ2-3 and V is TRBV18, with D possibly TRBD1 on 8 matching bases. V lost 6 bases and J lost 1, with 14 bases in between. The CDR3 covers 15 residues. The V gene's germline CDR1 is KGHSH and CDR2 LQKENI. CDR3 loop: CASSSTGGGTDTQYF. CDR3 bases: TGTGCCAGCTCGTCCACAGGGGGGGGCACAGATACGCAGTATTTT.

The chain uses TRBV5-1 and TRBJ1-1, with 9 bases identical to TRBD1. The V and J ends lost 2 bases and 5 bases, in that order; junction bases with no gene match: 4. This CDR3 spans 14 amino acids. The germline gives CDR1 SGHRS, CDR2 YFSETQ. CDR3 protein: CASSLQGALTEAFF. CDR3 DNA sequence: TGCGCCAGCAGCTTACAGGGGGCATTGACTGAAGCTTTCTTT.

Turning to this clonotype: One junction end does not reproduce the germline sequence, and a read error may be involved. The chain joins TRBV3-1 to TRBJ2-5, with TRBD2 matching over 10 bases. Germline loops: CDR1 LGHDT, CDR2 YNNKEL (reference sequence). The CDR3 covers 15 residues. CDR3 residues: CASCQAGGDGKTQYF. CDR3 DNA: TGTGCCAGCTGCCAAGCGGGAGGGGATGGAAAGACCCAGTACTTC.

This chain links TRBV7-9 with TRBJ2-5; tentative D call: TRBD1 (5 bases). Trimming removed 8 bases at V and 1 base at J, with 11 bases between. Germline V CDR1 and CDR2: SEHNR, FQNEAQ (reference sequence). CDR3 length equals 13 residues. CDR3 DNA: TGTGCCAGCTCCAGGGTGCCCCAAGAGACCCAGTACTTC. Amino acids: CASSRVPQETQYF.

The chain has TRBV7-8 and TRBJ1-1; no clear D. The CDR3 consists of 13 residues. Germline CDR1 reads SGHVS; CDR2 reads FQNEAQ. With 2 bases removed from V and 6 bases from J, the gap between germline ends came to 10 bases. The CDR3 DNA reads TGTGCCAGCAGCTTACCCAGTAGCTCTGAAGCTTTCTTT. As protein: CASSLPSSSEAFF.

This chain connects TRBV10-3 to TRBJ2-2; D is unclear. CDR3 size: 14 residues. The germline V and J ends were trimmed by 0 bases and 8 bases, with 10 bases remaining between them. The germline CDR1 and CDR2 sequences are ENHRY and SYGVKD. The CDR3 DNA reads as TGTGCCATCAGTGAGTCAAGCGTGTCGGGGGAGCTGTTTTTT. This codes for CAISESSVSGELFF.

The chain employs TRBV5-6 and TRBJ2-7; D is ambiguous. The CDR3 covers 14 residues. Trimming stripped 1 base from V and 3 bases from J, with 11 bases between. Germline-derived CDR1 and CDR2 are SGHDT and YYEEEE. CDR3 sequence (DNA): TGTGCCAGCAGCTTGTGGACGGTCGGCTACGAGCAGTACGTC. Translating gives CASSLWTVGYEQYV.

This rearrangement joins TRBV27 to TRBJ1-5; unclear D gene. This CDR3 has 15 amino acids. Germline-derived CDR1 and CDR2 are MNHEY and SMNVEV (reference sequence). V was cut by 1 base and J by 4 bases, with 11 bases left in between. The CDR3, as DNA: TGTGCCAGCAGTTTATGGGCAGGCGAAAATCAGCCCCAGCATTTT. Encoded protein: CASSLWAGENQPQHF.

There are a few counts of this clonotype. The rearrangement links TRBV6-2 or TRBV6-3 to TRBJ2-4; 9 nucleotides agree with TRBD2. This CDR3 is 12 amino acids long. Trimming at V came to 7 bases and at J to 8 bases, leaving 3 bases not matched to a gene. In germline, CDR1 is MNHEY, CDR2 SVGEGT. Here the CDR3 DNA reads TGTGCCAGCAAAGCGGGGGGTCACATTCAGTACTTC. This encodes CASKAGGHIQYF.

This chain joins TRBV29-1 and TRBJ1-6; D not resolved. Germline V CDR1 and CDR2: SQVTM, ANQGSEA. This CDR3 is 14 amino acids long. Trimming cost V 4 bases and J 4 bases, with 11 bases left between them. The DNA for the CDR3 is TGCAGCGTTGGGGAGGGAAAATATAATTCACCCCTCCACTTT. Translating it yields CSVGEGKYNSPLHF.

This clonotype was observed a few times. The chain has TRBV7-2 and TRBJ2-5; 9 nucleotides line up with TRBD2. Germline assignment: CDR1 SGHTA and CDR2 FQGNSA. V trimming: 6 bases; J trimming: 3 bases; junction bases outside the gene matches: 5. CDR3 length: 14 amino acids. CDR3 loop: CASRRSSGEETQYF. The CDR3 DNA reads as TGTGCCAGCAGACGATCTAGCGGGGAAGAGACCCAGTACTTC.

In nucleotides, the CDR3 is TGCGCCAGCAGCCAAGATGGGGATAGCAATCAGCCCCAGCATTTT. This sequence encodes CASSQDGDSNQPQHF. V usage is TRBV4-1 and J usage is TRBJ1-5; no definite D call. Germline-derived CDR1 and CDR2 are MGHRA and YSYEKL. The CDR3 has 15 amino acids. Trimming stripped 0 bases from V and 0 bases from J, with 6 bases between.

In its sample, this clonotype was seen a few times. The CDR3 nucleotides read TGTGCCAGCTGCGGACAGGGCTCAGATACGCAGTATTTT. Its translation is CASCGQGSDTQYF. The chain recombines TRBV5-4 with TRBJ2-3; 8 bases agree with TRBD1. The CDR3 runs 13 residues. V trimming: 7 bases; J trimming: 4 bases; junction bases outside the gene matches: 5. CDR1 is SGHNT and CDR2 is YYREEE in the germline V gene (reference sequence).

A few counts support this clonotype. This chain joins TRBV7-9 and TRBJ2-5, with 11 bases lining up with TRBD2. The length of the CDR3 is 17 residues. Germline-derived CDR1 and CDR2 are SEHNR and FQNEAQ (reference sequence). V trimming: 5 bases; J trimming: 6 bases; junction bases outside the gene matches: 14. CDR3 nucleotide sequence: TGTGCCAGCAGCGTCGAGATGGGACTAGCGGTCGCGAAGACCCAGTACTTC. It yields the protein CASSVEMGLAVAKTQYF.